This section outlines one TCR beta chain sequence together with its context. What it binds is not known. The sample is drawn from a study of post-analysis software for immune sequencing data. Overall study: Patients with relapsing-remitting, secondary progressive and progressive-relapsing multiple sclerosis courses were all represented. Study-level findings and limits: Multiple sclerosis patients showed significantly lower normalized Chao1 diversity than controls did. Five or six TRBV segments appeared more often in patients than in controls, and TRBV5-6, TRBV5-1 and TRBV20-1 were among these.

Prepared libraries of TCR beta cDNA carried unique molecular identifiers. A single record per CDR3 protein comes from TCRdb applying MiXCR to the PCR reads. The sample lists around 770,000 distinct CDR3 sequences, approximately 44% occurring once. V shed 8 bases, J shed 8 bases, and the junction held 12 bases outside the gene matches. The CDR3 runs 15 residues. CDR1 and CDR2 from the germline V gene are PRHDT and FYEKMQ (reference sequence). This clonotype was sampled from a girl between 5 and 17 years old with multiple sclerosis. The sample taken for sequencing was blood. The chain is built from TRBV13 and TRBJ1-2; 12 positions match TRBD1. The CDR3 sequence: CASGFYGTGGEGYTF. CDR3 sequence (DNA): TGTGCCAGCGGGTTTTACGGGACAGGGGGCGAGGGCTACACCTTC.